This TCR beta chain derives from a study of blood T cells in healthy people across ages. Study background: Through template switching, about one barcoded beta molecule was captured per two T cells, as measured in model experiments. Study observations and caveats: Long-lived donors had more naive CD4+ cells and higher diversity than aged donors.

A sample-barcoded 5' primer and a J-beta primer mix were used in a second PCR of about 7 to 11 cycles. TCRdb re-called the 5' RACE reads with MiXCR, one entry per CDR3 protein. The table includes approximately 800,000 distinct CDR3 sequences, more than 25% detected once. Concerning this clonotype: The antigen is unknown.

V shed 1 base, J shed 3 bases, and the junction held 2 bases outside the gene matches. The CDR3 has 16 residues. The same sample was also used in a study of T cells of mothers and their children.

The sequence came from a boy under 18 in good health. Sequencing was done on a sample of blood. This chain connects TRBV12-3 or TRBV12-4 to TRBJ2-5; TRBD2 matches 13 bases. CDR3 amino acids: CASSLGLAGGKETQYF. In DNA form, the CDR3 reads TGTGCCAGCAGTTTAGGACTAGCGGGGGGAAAAGAGACCCAGTACTTC.